These T cell receptor beta chains were read from a single sample in a study of CD8 T cells in ankylosing spondylitis. TCRdb redid the calling of the 5' RACE reads with MiXCR, one entry per CDR3 protein. This table has under 950,000 distinct CDR3 sequences, around 20% appearing once. The sample consisted of blood, either unsorted or a sorted T cell fraction (not recorded which). The receptor source for this set is a male donor with ankylosing spondylitis. The CDR3 runs from the conserved cysteine through the conserved F or W. Fields, in order: J gene, clone size, V gene, D gene, CDR3 DNA, CDR3 protein. D genes are given only for firm matches. Clone size is given for some rows only: seen once, a few or many times, or a class if the clone is expanded.

j_call: TRBJ1-3
clone_size: NA
v_call: TRBV2
d_call: NA
cdr3_nt: TGTGCCAGCAATCAAATGGGGAACACCATATATTTT
cdr3_aa: CASNQMGNTIYF

j_call: TRBJ1-2
clone_size: few
v_call: TRBV5-1
d_call: TRBD1
cdr3_nt: TGCGCCAGCAGCTCCGGACAGGGGGCCGGCGGCTACACCTTC
cdr3_aa: CASSSGQGAGGYTF

j_call: TRBJ2-3
clone_size: NA
v_call: TRBV6-4
d_call: NA
cdr3_nt: TGTGCCAGCAGTGAACCAGCGGGCACAGATACGCAGTATTTT
cdr3_aa: CASSEPAGTDTQYF

j_call: TRBJ1-4
clone_size: many
v_call: TRBV12-3/TRBV12-4
d_call: NA
cdr3_nt: TGTGCCAGCAGTTTTCGGGGCCGAACTAATGAAAAACTGTTTTTT
cdr3_aa: CASSFRGRTNEKLFF

j_call: TRBJ1-4
clone_size: NA
v_call: TRBV20-1
d_call: TRBD1
cdr3_nt: TGCTGTTCCTGGGGACAGGGCCTACCAGGGACTAATGAAAAACTGTTTTTT
cdr3_aa: CCSWGQGLPGTNEKLFF

j_call: TRBJ2-7
clone_size: NA
v_call: TRBV18
d_call: NA
cdr3_nt: TGTGCCAGCTCACAGGGATTAATTTACGAGCAGTACTTC
cdr3_aa: CASSQGLIYEQYF

j_call: TRBJ2-3
clone_size: NA
v_call: TRBV3-1
d_call: NA
cdr3_nt: TGTGCCAGCAGCCCCCTCCGGGCTCGAACAGATACGCAGTATTTT
cdr3_aa: CASSPLRARTDTQYF

j_call: TRBJ2-1
clone_size: few
v_call: TRBV10-2
d_call: TRBD2
cdr3_nt: TGCGCCAGCAGTGGGCCGGGACTAGCTCTAAATGAGCAGTTCTTC
cdr3_aa: CASSGPGLALNEQFF

j_call: TRBJ2-5
clone_size: NA
v_call: TRBV4-1
d_call: TRBD2
cdr3_nt: TGCGCCAGCCGATCCGGGGGGGAACAAGAGACCCAGTACTTC
cdr3_aa: CASRSGGEQETQYF

j_call: TRBJ2-6
clone_size: NA
v_call: TRBV7-2
d_call: NA
cdr3_nt: TGTGCCAGCAGCTCCTACAGTTCTGGGGCCAACGTCCTGACTTTC
cdr3_aa: CASSSYSSGANVLTF

j_call: TRBJ2-1
clone_size: few
v_call: TRBV27
d_call: TRBD1
cdr3_nt: TGTGCCAGCAGTTCCCCCCTAACAGGGGCGGCCAATGAGCAGTTCTTC
cdr3_aa: CASSSPLTGAANEQFF

j_call: TRBJ2-3
clone_size: few
v_call: TRBV5-6
d_call: NA
cdr3_nt: TGTGCCAGCAGCTTGGCCACTGACGGTACCTACACAGATACGCAGTATTTT
cdr3_aa: CASSLATDGTYTDTQYF

j_call: TRBJ1-4
clone_size: few
v_call: TRBV5-1
d_call: NA
cdr3_nt: TGCGCCAGCAGAGACCAGGGAACTAATGAAAAACTGTTTTTT
cdr3_aa: CASRDQGTNEKLFF

j_call: TRBJ1-1
clone_size: NA
v_call: TRBV29-1
d_call: TRBD1
cdr3_nt: TGCAGCGTCCAACAGGGGCAGAACACTGAAGCTTTCTTT
cdr3_aa: CSVQQGQNTEAFF

j_call: TRBJ2-7
clone_size: few
v_call: TRBV12-3/TRBV12-4
d_call: NA
cdr3_nt: TGTGCCAGCAGTACAGGCTGGGTTGAGATCTACGAGCAGTACTTC
cdr3_aa: CASSTGWVEIYEQYF

j_call: TRBJ2-3
clone_size: few
v_call: TRBV5-1
d_call: NA
cdr3_nt: TGCGCCAGCTCGACTTATCGAGAGAGCACAGATACGCAGTATTTT
cdr3_aa: CASSTYRESTDTQYF

j_call: TRBJ2-3
clone_size: NA
v_call: TRBV2
d_call: NA
cdr3_nt: TGTGCCAGCAGTGAACAGGCGTCTAGCACAGATACGCAGTATTTT
cdr3_aa: CASSEQASSTDTQYF

j_call: TRBJ2-1
clone_size: few
v_call: TRBV4-1
d_call: NA
cdr3_nt: TGCGCCAGCAGCCAAGAAAGAGCCCGGAATGAGCAGTTCTTC
cdr3_aa: CASSQERARNEQFF

j_call: TRBJ2-7
clone_size: NA
v_call: TRBV9
d_call: TRBD1
cdr3_nt: TGTGCCAGCAGCGCCGGGACAGAATTCTACGAGCAGTACTTC
cdr3_aa: CASSAGTEFYEQYF

j_call: TRBJ2-4
clone_size: few
v_call: TRBV7-9
d_call: NA
cdr3_nt: TGTGCCAGCAGCCCCATCGGGTGGGAGCAAAACATTCAGTACTTC
cdr3_aa: CASSPIGWEQNIQYF

j_call: TRBJ2-5
clone_size: NA
v_call: TRBV6-2/TRBV6-3
d_call: NA
cdr3_nt: TGTGCCAGCGGGATCGTGGAGACCCAGTACTTC
cdr3_aa: CASGIVETQYF

j_call: TRBJ2-2
clone_size: few
v_call: TRBV10-3
d_call: NA
cdr3_nt: TGTGCCATCTCAGTCACCGAGGGCGGGGAGCTGTTTTTT
cdr3_aa: CAISVTEGGELFF

j_call: TRBJ2-5
clone_size: many
v_call: TRBV5-1
d_call: NA
cdr3_nt: TGTGCCAGCAGTTCAAACCAAGAGACCCAGTACTTC
cdr3_aa: CASSSNQETQYF

j_call: TRBJ2-3
clone_size: few
v_call: TRBV4-3
d_call: TRBD1
cdr3_nt: TGCGCCAGCAGCCAAGGACAGGGATCCTACACAGATACGCAGTATTTT
cdr3_aa: CASSQGQGSYTDTQYF

j_call: TRBJ2-2
clone_size: NA
v_call: TRBV5-6
d_call: TRBD1
cdr3_nt: TGTGCCAGCAGCTTCGCACTGGACAGGGACACCGGGGAGCTGTTTTTT
cdr3_aa: CASSFALDRDTGELFF

j_call: TRBJ2-3
clone_size: NA
v_call: TRBV10-1
d_call: TRBD1
cdr3_nt: TGCGCCAACCCGACAGGGGTTCTCCCTCGCACAGATACGCAGTATTTT
cdr3_aa: CANPTGVLPRTDTQYF

j_call: TRBJ2-1
clone_size: NA
v_call: TRBV12-3/TRBV12-4
d_call: TRBD2
cdr3_nt: TGTGCCAGCAGTTCCTCTGGACTAGCGGGGCATAGCGAGCAGTTCTTC
cdr3_aa: CASSSSGLAGHSEQFF

j_call: TRBJ2-3
clone_size: NA
v_call: TRBV4-1
d_call: TRBD2
cdr3_nt: TGCGCCAGCAGCCAAGTATCCGGAACTAGCGGAAGCACAGATACGCAGTATTTT
cdr3_aa: CASSQVSGTSGSTDTQYF

j_call: TRBJ2-2
clone_size: many
v_call: TRBV4-3
d_call: TRBD2
cdr3_nt: TGCGCCAGCAGCCCCGGACTAGCGGGAACCGGGGAGCTGTTTTTT
cdr3_aa: CASSPGLAGTGELFF

j_call: TRBJ2-7
clone_size: NA
v_call: TRBV7-8
d_call: NA
cdr3_nt: TGTGCCAGCAGCCCCGAACGCGGAACCTTACTCTACGAGCAGTACTTC
cdr3_aa: CASSPERGTLLYEQYF

j_call: TRBJ1-1
clone_size: NA
v_call: TRBV7-9
d_call: NA
cdr3_nt: TGTGCCAGCAGCTTATGGAACAGTCAAAACACTGAAGCTTTCTTT
cdr3_aa: CASSLWNSQNTEAFF

j_call: TRBJ2-2
clone_size: few
v_call: TRBV24-1
d_call: TRBD2
cdr3_nt: TGTGCCACCGCCGAGCCGGGACTAGCCAACACCGGGGAGCTGTTTTTT
cdr3_aa: CATAEPGLANTGELFF

j_call: TRBJ2-7
clone_size: many
v_call: TRBV5-1
d_call: NA
cdr3_nt: TGCGCCAGCAGCTTGGCCGGACGCTCCTACGAGCAGTACTTC
cdr3_aa: CASSLAGRSYEQYF

j_call: TRBJ1-4
clone_size: NA
v_call: TRBV29-1
d_call: NA
cdr3_nt: TGCAGCGCCCAGGGTAATGGAGAAAAACTGTTTTTT
cdr3_aa: CSAQGNGEKLFF

j_call: TRBJ2-2
clone_size: few
v_call: TRBV13
d_call: TRBD2
cdr3_nt: TGTGCCAGCAGCTTCACTAGCGGGGGGGCCTACACCGGGGAGCTGTTTTTT
cdr3_aa: CASSFTSGGAYTGELFF

j_call: TRBJ2-1
clone_size: few
v_call: TRBV5-6
d_call: NA
cdr3_nt: TGTGCCAGCAGCTTTAAATCCGAGCAGTTCTTC
cdr3_aa: CASSFKSEQFF

j_call: TRBJ2-5
clone_size: NA
v_call: TRBV20-1
d_call: TRBD2
cdr3_nt: TGCAGTGCTAGAGGACCTAGCGGGGGGCCCCCAGAGACCCAGTACTTC
cdr3_aa: CSARGPSGGPPETQYF

j_call: TRBJ1-1
clone_size: NA
v_call: TRBV6-1
d_call: TRBD1
cdr3_nt: TGTGCCAGCAGGCGGGGACAGACGAACACTGAAGCTTTCTTT
cdr3_aa: CASRRGQTNTEAFF

j_call: TRBJ1-2
clone_size: NA
v_call: TRBV7-9
d_call: TRBD1
cdr3_nt: TGTGCCAGCAGCTCAACCTCGGACAGGGCCTCTAACTATGGCTACACCTTC
cdr3_aa: CASSSTSDRASNYGYTF

j_call: TRBJ1-1
clone_size: few
v_call: TRBV19
d_call: NA
cdr3_nt: TGTGCCAGTAGCTCCAAAGGCGCTGAAGCTTTCTTT
cdr3_aa: CASSSKGAEAFF

j_call: TRBJ1-4
clone_size: NA
v_call: TRBV3-1
d_call: NA
cdr3_nt: TGTGCCAGCAGCCAAATTGATGAAAAACTGTTTTTT
cdr3_aa: CASSQIDEKLFF

j_call: TRBJ2-1
clone_size: NA
v_call: TRBV14
d_call: NA
cdr3_nt: TGTGCCAGCGGACGGGACAATGAGCAGTTCTTC
cdr3_aa: CASGRDNEQFF

j_call: TRBJ2-7
clone_size: NA
v_call: TRBV4-3
d_call: NA
cdr3_nt: TGCGCCAGCAGCCAAGCCCCCGGACCTAACTACGAGCAGTACTTC
cdr3_aa: CASSQAPGPNYEQYF

j_call: TRBJ1-1
clone_size: NA
v_call: TRBV29-1
d_call: NA
cdr3_nt: TGCAGCGTTGTCGTGGCGGGTGAAGCTTTCTTT
cdr3_aa: CSVVVAGEAFF

j_call: TRBJ1-1
clone_size: NA
v_call: TRBV7-9
d_call: NA
cdr3_nt: TGTGCCAGCAGCCCCAGTATAGGGGGGGGGAACACTGAAGCTTTCTTT
cdr3_aa: CASSPSIGGGNTEAFF

j_call: TRBJ2-7
clone_size: NA
v_call: TRBV5-6
d_call: NA
cdr3_nt: TGTGCCAGCAGCTTGGTAGCAGGAAAATTAGCGGACTACGAGCAGTACTTC
cdr3_aa: CASSLVAGKLADYEQYF

j_call: TRBJ2-5
clone_size: few
v_call: TRBV4-1
d_call: NA
cdr3_nt: TGCGCCAGCAGCCAAGCGGCTAGACTCCAAGAGACCCAGTACTTC
cdr3_aa: CASSQAARLQETQYF

j_call: TRBJ1-4
clone_size: few
v_call: TRBV20-1
d_call: NA
cdr3_nt: TGCAGTGCTAGAGATCTGCGGGGGAAGGAAAAACTGTTTTTT
cdr3_aa: CSARDLRGKEKLFF

j_call: TRBJ2-6
clone_size: NA
v_call: TRBV10-3
d_call: NA
cdr3_nt: TGTGCCAACGACCCCCGGGGCCGTGCTGAGCCGCTGTGGACCAACGTCCTGACTTTC
cdr3_aa: CANDPRGRAEPLWTNVLTF

j_call: TRBJ1-2
clone_size: NA
v_call: TRBV5-8
d_call: NA
cdr3_nt: TGTGCCAGCAGCTTGGGACAAACCTTAGGCTACACCTTC
cdr3_aa: CASSLGQTLGYTF

j_call: TRBJ2-2
clone_size: NA
v_call: TRBV9
d_call: NA
cdr3_nt: TGTGCCAGCAGCCTCTCTAACACCGCGAACACCGGGGAGCTGTTTTTT
cdr3_aa: CASSLSNTANTGELFF

j_call: TRBJ2-1
clone_size: many
v_call: TRBV2
d_call: NA
cdr3_nt: TGTGCCAGCAGCGACCCCTCGGCCAATGAGCAGTTCTTC
cdr3_aa: CASSDPSANEQFF

j_call: TRBJ2-5
clone_size: few
v_call: TRBV12-3/TRBV12-4
d_call: TRBD2
cdr3_nt: TGTGCCAGCAGTTTTTCGGGTAGCGGGCCTTACCAAGAGACCCAGTACTTC
cdr3_aa: CASSFSGSGPYQETQYF

j_call: TRBJ1-1
clone_size: few
v_call: TRBV5-1
d_call: NA
cdr3_nt: TGCGCCAGCAGCTTGGAAGGGGGGGGTGAAGCTTTCTTT
cdr3_aa: CASSLEGGGEAFF

j_call: TRBJ1-1
clone_size: many
v_call: TRBV12-3/TRBV12-4
d_call: TRBD1
cdr3_nt: TGTGCCAGCAGTCCCCCCAGGACAGGGAAAAACACTGAAGCTTTCTTT
cdr3_aa: CASSPPRTGKNTEAFF

j_call: TRBJ2-3
clone_size: NA
v_call: TRBV20-1
d_call: NA
cdr3_nt: TGCAGTGCCCCGAAGACCCCAGGAAATACGCAGTATTTT
cdr3_aa: CSAPKTPGNTQYF

j_call: TRBJ2-7
clone_size: NA
v_call: TRBV9
d_call: NA
cdr3_nt: TGTGCCAGCAGCGTAGCTCCAGGGAGCTCCTACGAGCAGTACTTC
cdr3_aa: CASSVAPGSSYEQYF